The 21 T cell receptor beta chains below all came from one sample that was sequenced in a study of T cell clonotyping in hematopoietic cell transplantation. Sequencing was performed with immunoSEQ multiplex PCR; in TCRdb, only in-frame clones are kept and a portion is missing. The repertoire holds some 9,300 clones, with around 87% as singletons. Time point denoted: recipient sample about 28 days before transplant, after cytoreduction. The specimen comprised peripheral blood mononuclear cells, sampled before stem cell transplant. These receptors all come from a woman aged 50 to 60 with chronic myeloid leukemia. Some clones in this sample may be carry-over from other donors' samples.

The chain employs TRBV30 and TRBJ2-3; D perhaps matches TRBD2 (5 bases). CDR1 GTSNPN and CDR2 SVGIG come from the germline V gene (reference sequence). This CDR3 comprises 13 residues. Trimming cost V 5 bases and J 2 bases, with 11 bases left between them. Here the CDR3 DNA reads TGTGCCTGGGAGGGCGGAACCACAGATACGCAGTATTTT. As protein: CAWEGGTTDTQYF.

This clone has a handful of counts. The chain combines TRBV27 with TRBJ2-7, with 8 nucleotides matching TRBD2. CDR1 and CDR2 (germline): MNHEY, SMNVEV (reference sequence). CDR3 length equals 14 residues. After removal of 2 bases from V and 6 bases from J, the junction contained 6 bases not matched to a gene. CDR3 nucleotides: TGTGCCAGCAGTTTAGGAGCGGGAGTAACCGAGCAGTACTTC. Translating it yields CASSLGAGVTEQYF.

V and J are TRBV28 and TRBJ1-2, with D possibly being TRBD1 (5 bases). The germline CDR1 and CDR2 sequences are MDHEN and SYDVKM. Trimming cost V 3 bases and J 4 bases, with 15 bases left between them. This CDR3 region has 15 residues. CDR3 nucleotides: TGTGCCAGCAGTTTCCAAGGGCTAGGGACCTATGGCTACACCTTC. This encodes CASSFQGLGTYGYTF.

The chain couples TRBV28 to TRBJ1-5; 7 nucleotides agree with TRBD1. Germline lookup yields CDR1 MDHEN and CDR2 SYDVKM. With 7 bases clipped from V and 7 bases from J, the junction kept 7 bases outside the gene matches. There are 13 residues in the CDR3. Here the CDR3 reads CASIEGAGQPQHF. Here the CDR3 DNA reads TGTGCCAGCATAGAGGGGGCCGGACAGCCCCAGCATTTT. Based on the CDR3 plus reference TRBV28 and TRBJ1-5, the full variable domain is DVKVTQSSRYLVKRTGEKVFLECVQDMDHENMFWYRQDPGLGLRLIYFSYDVKMKEKGDIPEGYSVSREKKERFSLILESASTNQTSMYLCASIEGAGQPQHFGDGTRLSIL.

The chain has TRBV11-3 and TRBJ2-6; maybe TRBD2 (6 bases). This CDR3 spans 15 amino acids. Germline CDR1 reads SGHNT; CDR2 reads YENEEA. Trimming took 4 bases from V and 3 from J, leaving 10 bases between them. CDR3 sequence: CASSSTSIGANVLTF. CDR3 DNA sequence: TGTGCCAGCAGCTCGACTAGTATTGGGGCCAACGTCCTGACTTTC.

This clone has just one count. The V call is TRBV29-1, the J call TRBJ2-3; TRBD1 agrees at 10 bases. Per the germline V gene, CDR1 is SQVTM and CDR2 is ANQGSEA. Germline trimming cut 3 bases from V and 3 bases from J; bases unmatched to any gene: 6. CDR3 length: 15 residues. In nucleotides, the CDR3 is TGCAGCGTTGAGCATCCGGACAGGGGGACAGATACGCAGTATTTT. Translation gives CSVEHPDRGTDTQYF.

This clone was observed once. V is TRBV2 and J is TRBJ2-7, with 7 bases that match TRBD1. The CDR3 loop spans 13 amino acids. From germline, CDR1 is SNHLY and CDR2 FYNNEI. The V segment lost 5 bases and the J segment 4 bases; nucleotides outside the gene matches: 5. CDR3 coding DNA: TGTGCCAGCAGTCTGGGACAGCTGTACGAGCAGTACTTC. Encoded protein: CASSLGQLYEQYF.

This sequence joins TRBV7-6 and TRBJ2-5; the D gene is possibly TRBD2 (6 bases). Germline V gives CDR1 SGHVS, CDR2 FNYEAQ. This CDR3 has 13 residues. Trimming stripped 4 bases from V and 5 bases from J, with 11 bases between. Here the CDR3 DNA reads TGTGCCAGCAGCTATCTTGGGGGGGAGACCCAGTACTTC. Its protein product is CASSYLGGETQYF.

J is TRBJ2-7 and V is TRBV6-5, with 11 bases identical to TRBD2. The length of the CDR3 is 14 residues. Germline CDR1 is MNHEY and CDR2 is SVGAGI. V trimming: 6 bases; J trimming: 6 bases; junction bases outside the gene matches: 7. CDR3 in amino acids: CASSHNSGRGEQYF. The DNA for the CDR3 is TGTGCCAGCAGCCATAATAGCGGGAGGGGCGAGCAGTACTTC.

The V call is TRBV4-1, the J call TRBJ1-2, with D unresolved. V was trimmed by 3 bases and J by 0 bases, leaving 17 bases between them. Germline V gives CDR1 MGHRA, CDR2 YSYEKL. The CDR3 totals 17 residues. This CDR3 is CASSQQPVGFPNYGYTF. CDR3 bases: TGCGCCAGCAGCCAGCAGCCGGTAGGGTTTCCTAACTATGGCTACACCTTC.

The rearrangement uses TRBV11-1 and TRBJ2-3, with 9 bases lining up with TRBD2. Trimming took 1 base from V and 5 from J; bases not matched to a gene: 4. Germline V gene data show CDR1 as SGHAT and CDR2 as FQDESV (reference sequence). This CDR3 contains 15 residues. The CDR3 reads CASSLVGGREDTQYF. DNA for the CDR3: TGTGCCAGCAGCTTAGTCGGCGGGAGGGAAGATACGCAGTATTTT.

V is TRBV19 and J is TRBJ2-3; D assignment may be TRBD1 or TRBD2 (6 bases each). The germline CDR1 and CDR2 sequences are LNHDA and SQIVND (reference sequence). The V end was cut by 1 base, the J end by 0 bases, with 14 bases between. This CDR3 has 17 amino acids. The CDR3: CASSIGLSGASTDTQYF. The DNA of the CDR3 is TGTGCCAGTAGTATAGGACTCTCGGGGGCTAGCACAGATACGCAGTATTTT.

The chain links TRBV5-8 to TRBJ1-5, with D uncertain. This CDR3 is 11 amino acids long. Germline V gives CDR1 SGHTS, CDR2 YDEGEE. The V gene lost 4 bases and the J gene lost 7 bases, with 6 bases spanning the gap. The CDR3 coding sequence is TGTGCCAGCAGCGCGTTACAGCCCCAGCATTTT. It codes for CASSALQPQHF.

The chain recombines TRBV2 with TRBJ2-5, with D possibly called TRBD1 or TRBD2 (6 bases each). Trimming removed 3 bases at V and 5 bases at J, with 16 bases between. This CDR3 has 15 residues. Looked up from germline, CDR1 is SNHLY and CDR2 is FYNNEI. The CDR3 nucleotides read TGTGCCAGCAGTGATAGAGGACTAAGGGGGGAGACCCAGTACTTC. Translating it yields CASSDRGLRGETQYF.

The CDR3, as DNA: TGTGCCAGCAGTTACTCGGTGCAGCAGAGCTCCTACGAGCAGTACTTC. The encoded protein is CASSYSVQQSSYEQYF. V gene TRBV6-6 combines with J gene TRBJ2-7; no firm D call. This CDR3 is 16 amino acids long. V was cut by 0 bases and J by 0 bases, with 12 bases left in between. Germline V gene data show CDR1 as MNHNY and CDR2 as SVGAGI (reference sequence).

This clone was seen a handful of times. This chain joins TRBV19 and TRBJ1-4; D not resolved. This CDR3 is built from 12 residues. The V end lost 6 bases, the J end lost 8 bases, and 10 bases lay between the germline ends. The germline V gene has CDR1 LNHDA and CDR2 SQIVND (reference sequence). In nucleotides, the CDR3 is TGTGCCAGTAGAAAGTTCGGGGAAAAACTGTTTTTT. Translation gives CASRKFGEKLFF. The full variable domain, its missing parts supplied by reference TRBV19 and TRBJ1-4, is DGGITQSPKYLFRKEGQNVTLSCEQNLNHDAMYWYRQDPGQGLRLIYYSQIVNDFQKGDIAEGYSVSREKKESFPLTVTSAQKNPTAFYLCASRKFGEKLFFGSGTQLSVL.

This chain links TRBV5-8 with TRBJ1-1; D remains unclear. The V end was cut by 1 base, the J end by 2 bases, with 0 bases between. CDR1 and CDR2 (germline): SGHTS, YDEGEE. This CDR3 region has 11 residues. The DNA for the CDR3 is TGTGCCAGCAGCTTGAACACTGAAGCTTTCTTT. Translating it yields CASSLNTEAFF. Full variable domain (rest looked up from reference TRBV5-8 and TRBJ1-1): EAGVTQSPTHLIKTRGQQATLRCSPISGHTSVYWYQQALGLGLQFLLWYDEGEERNRGNFPPRFSGRQFPNYSSELNVNALELEDSALYLCASSLNTEAFFGQGTRLTVV.

V usage is TRBV5-6 and J usage is TRBJ1-2; D gene ambiguous. The CDR3 extends over 13 amino acids. V gave up 0 bases and J gave up 2 bases, with 5 bases separating them. Germline V lookup: CDR1 SGHDT, CDR2 YYEEEE. The CDR3: CASSLGGNYGYTF. The CDR3 DNA sequence: TGTGCCAGCAGCTTGGGAGGGAACTATGGCTACACCTTC. Full variable domain (rest looked up from reference TRBV5-6 and TRBJ1-2): DAGVTQSPTHLIKTRGQQVTLRCSPKSGHDTVSWYQQALGQGPQFIFQYYEEEERQRGNFPDRFSGHQFPNYSSELNVNALLLGDSALYLCASSLGGNYGYTFGSGTRLTVV.

The chain couples TRBV6-1 to TRBJ2-1; a weak D match, TRBD2 (6 bases). The CDR3 is 11 residues long. Trimming took 3 bases from V and 15 from J, leaving 12 bases between them. Germline loops: CDR1 MNHNS, CDR2 SASEGT. The CDR3 region is CASSERDLVFF. CDR3 sequence (DNA): TGTGCCAGCAGTGAGCGGGACCTCGTGTTCTTC.

The rearrangement links TRBV11-2 to TRBJ2-7; 10 positions agree with TRBD2. V shed 3 bases and J 5 bases; nucleotides not matched to a gene: 7. This CDR3 is built from 15 residues. Per germline, CDR1 SGHAT and CDR2 FQNNGV. The CDR3 coding sequence is TGTGCCAGCAGCTTCATCCTAGCGGGAGCCCACGAGCAGTACTTC. Translated: CASSFILAGAHEQYF.

This chain links TRBV2 with TRBJ2-7; possible D gene TRBD2, 6 bases. The CDR3 runs 13 residues. Germline CDR1 SNHLY, CDR2 FYNNEI. Trimming shortened V by 8 bases and J by 2 bases, and 13 bases separated the two germline ends. CDR3 in DNA: TGTGCCAGCGGCCGGGACTTGACCTACGAGCAGTACTTC. Its translation is CASGRDLTYEQYF.